This TCR beta chain was profiled in a study of shared clonotypes between healthy human individuals. Findings and limits, study-wide: Naive CD4 clonotype sharing across a handful of donors was approximately 5%.

With respect to this clone: No antigen is known for it. This sample also contains other DNA sequences that code for the same CDR3.

This table comes from immunoSEQ multiplex PCR, and its TCRdb copy is limited to in-frame clones, with some not included. The table includes about 2 million clones, 85% to 95% detected once. The CDR3 contains 14 residues. The germline gives CDR1 SGHRS, CDR2 YFSETQ. Trimming stripped 0 bases from V and 6 bases from J, with 7 bases between. The chain has TRBV5-1 and TRBJ1-6, with D possibly being TRBD1 (6 bases). This clonotype was sampled from a man aged 18 to 29 in good health. Sequencing used naive CD4+ T cells sorted from blood. Subset denoted: CD45RA+ positively selected. The DNA of the CDR3 is TGCGCCAGCAGCTTGGCGGACAGTAATTCACCCCTCCACTTT. Translation gives CASSLADSNSPLHF.